The 10 T cell receptor beta chains given below trace back to one sample, sequenced in a study of blood T cells in healthy people across ages. Primers used in a second PCR of about 7 to 12 cycles were a sample-barcoded 5' primer and a J-beta primer mix. TCRdb ran MiXCR on the 5' RACE reads and lists one entry per CDR3 protein. The table lists about 1,500,000 distinct CDR3 sequences, approximately 40% of them singletons, with roughly 7.7% in the top ten. The sample consisted of blood. The receptors originated from a woman between 18 and 29 years old in good health.

This clonotype was recorded a few times. A much larger clone lies one base from this, so it may be a read error. The chain is built from TRBV9 and TRBJ2-7; D is unresolved. The CDR3 is made up of 15 amino acids. V was clipped by 3 bases and J by 7 bases, with 20 bases between them. Germline V gene lookup returns CDR1 SGDLS and CDR2 YYNGEE. CDR3: CASSAKVSSYNEQYF. The CDR3 DNA reads TGTGCCAGCAGCGCGAAGGTGAGCTCCTACAATGAGCAGTACTTC. The variable domain in full, with the rest retrieved from reference TRBV9 and TRBJ2-7, is DSGVTQTPKHLITATGQRVTLRCSPRSGDLSVYWYQQSLDQGLQFLIQYYNGEERAKGNILERFSAQQFPDLHSELNLSSLELGDSALYFCASSAKVSSYNEQYFGPGTRLTVT.

This rearrangement joins TRBV5-6 to TRBJ1-2; no definite D call. The germline V gene encodes CDR1 SGHDT and CDR2 YYEEEE. The CDR3 extends over 14 amino acids. V was clipped by 0 bases and J by 2 bases, with 8 bases between them. CDR3 in DNA: TGTGCCAGCAGCTTGGGAAACGTCAACTATGGCTACACCTTC. Translation: CASSLGNVNYGYTF. Filled out from reference TRBV5-6 and TRBJ1-2, the complete variable domain reads DAGVTQSPTHLIKTRGQQVTLRCSPKSGHDTVSWYQQALGQGPQFIFQYYEEEERQRGNFPDRFSGHQFPNYSSELNVNALLLGDSALYLCASSLGNVNYGYTFGSGTRLTVV.

This clonotype was counted a few times. The chain joins TRBV10-3 to TRBJ1-1; a possible D gene is TRBD1 (5 bases). The CDR3 consists of 16 residues. The germline gives CDR1 ENHRY, CDR2 SYGVKD. The V gene lost 3 bases and the J gene lost 0 bases, with 14 bases spanning the gap. Here the CDR3 reads CAISDRGGVMNTEAFF. DNA for the CDR3: TGTGCCATCAGTGATCGCGGGGGGGTCATGAACACTGAAGCTTTCTTT.

The chain links TRBV20-1 to TRBJ1-5, with no clear D. CDR1 and CDR2 from the germline V gene are DFQATT and SNEGSKA (reference sequence). The CDR3 covers 14 residues. Trimming stripped 0 bases from V and 0 bases from J, with 6 bases between. The CDR3 region is CSARDTGSNQPQHF. CDR3 DNA sequence: TGCAGTGCTAGAGATACGGGTAGCAATCAGCCCCAGCATTTT.

This clonotype has a handful of counts. The chain couples TRBV9 to TRBJ1-1; 11 bases are shared with TRBD1. Germline-derived CDR1 and CDR2 are SGDLS and YYNGEE. V lost 6 bases and J lost 4; bases outside the gene matches: 8. The CDR3 contains 15 residues. The CDR3 DNA follows: TGTGCCAGCAACCCTGGGACAGGGGGTTTCACTGAAGCTTTCTTT. Its translation: CASNPGTGGFTEAFF. The full variable domain, rest sourced from reference TRBV9 and TRBJ1-1, is DSGVTQTPKHLITATGQRVTLRCSPRSGDLSVYWYQQSLDQGLQFLIQYYNGEERAKGNILERFSAQQFPDLHSELNLSSLELGDSALYFCASNPGTGGFTEAFFGQGTRLTVV.

This clonotype was found a few times. The chain recombines TRBV7-9 with TRBJ1-5, with 7 bases aligning to TRBD1. This CDR3 comprises 19 residues. J lost 0 bases, V lost 5 bases, and 16 bases had no gene match. CDR1 SEHNR and CDR2 FQNEAQ come from the germline V gene (reference sequence). CDR3 sequence (DNA): TGTGCCAGCAGCCTAGACGCCGGGACAGCCTTATATAGCAATCAGCCCCAGCATTTT. As protein: CASSLDAGTALYSNQPQHF.

This clonotype was recorded a few times. The chain carries TRBV5-1 and TRBJ1-2, with unresolved D. Germline V gives CDR1 SGHRS, CDR2 YFSETQ. The germline V and J ends were trimmed by 5 bases and 4 bases, with 12 bases remaining between them. This CDR3 is built from 13 residues. For the CDR3, the DNA is TGCGCCAGCAGTCGTGTACTCGGCTATGGCTACACCTTC. Translated, it gives CASSRVLGYGYTF.

The chain uses TRBV12-3 or TRBV12-4 and TRBJ1-1, with unresolved D. Between the trimmed V and J ends, which lost 6 bases and 5 bases, there was a span of 4 bases. The CDR3 has 10 amino acids. CDR3 nucleotide sequence: TGTGCCAGCAGCATGACTGAAGCTTTCTTT. It is translated as CASSMTEAFF.

This clonotype came up a few times. CDR3 loop: CASSLGGTELYEQYF. The DNA for the CDR3 is TGCGCCAGCAGTCTGGGTGGGACGGAACTCTACGAGCAGTACTTC. The chain has TRBV5-1 and TRBJ2-7; either TRBD1 or TRBD2 may fit D (5 bases each). Germline V gene lookup returns CDR1 SGHRS and CDR2 YFSETQ. The CDR3 has 15 residues. V was trimmed by 5 bases and J by 3 bases, leaving 18 bases between them.

This rearrangement joins TRBV4-1 to TRBJ1-1, with D unresolved. The CDR3 contains 14 residues. V dropped 4 bases and J dropped 1 base, with 10 bases sitting between them. Germline loops: CDR1 MGHRA, CDR2 YSYEKL. As DNA, the CDR3 is TGCGCCAGCAGCCCCCACTCGGGGAACACTGAAGCTTTCTTT. This sequence encodes CASSPHSGNTEAFF.